A selection of T cell receptor beta chains follows, all from one sample in a study of blood T cell repertoires in COVID-19. This table comes from immunoSEQ multiplex PCR, and its TCRdb copy is limited to in-frame clones, with some not included. The sample contains more than 300,000 clones, roughly 86% of which appear only once. Sequenced: peripheral blood. The receptors were gathered from a woman in her 30s with COVID-19, enrolled during active disease. Both conserved end residues are part of each CDR3. The D gene is left open where the match is weak. The size entry is marked missing in some rows and otherwise reads once, few, many or a size class.

NA	NA	TRBV11-2	TRBJ2-1	CASRLTGYNEQFF	TGTGCCAGTCGTTTGACAGGCTACAATGAGCAGTTCTTC
NA	NA	TRBV5-4	TRBJ1-2	CASSLGRGTSYGYTF	TGTGCCAGCAGCTTGGGTCGGGGAACCTCCTATGGCTACACCTTC
TRBD1	NA	TRBV7-2	TRBJ1-3	CASSTDRAGNTIYF	TGTGCCAGCAGCACCGACAGGGCTGGAAACACCATATATTTT
TRBD1	NA	TRBV27	TRBJ1-1	CASSTTGARTEAFF	TGTGCCAGCAGTACCACAGGGGCACGCACTGAAGCTTTCTTT
TRBD1	NA	TRBV4-1	TRBJ1-5	CASSLFIDRDNQPQHF	TGCGCCAGCAGCCTTTTTATCGACAGGGACAATCAGCCCCAGCATTTT
NA	NA	TRBV6-4	TRBJ1-5	CASSVERDQPQHF	TGTGCCAGCAGTGTGGAGAGGGATCAGCCCCAGCATTTT
NA	once	TRBV3-1/TRBV3-2	TRBJ1-2	CASSREQGSNYGYTF	TGTGCCAGCAGCCGTGAGCAGGGGTCGAACTATGGCTACACCTTC
TRBD1	NA	TRBV11-1	TRBJ1-1	CASSSRTGGRTEAFF	TGTGCCAGCAGCTCTAGGACAGGGGGACGGACTGAAGCTTTCTTT
TRBD1	once	TRBV2	TRBJ1-1	CASRSDRGGEAFF	TGTGCCAGCAGGTCCGACAGGGGTGGTGAAGCTTTCTTT
TRBD2	NA	TRBV19	TRBJ2-7	CASSLTSGPYEQYF	TGTGCCAGTAGTCTAACTAGCGGCCCCTACGAGCAGTACTTC
TRBD1	NA	TRBV3-1/TRBV3-2	TRBJ1-2	CASSPTGEKIYGYTF	TGTGCCAGCAGCCCTACAGGGGAGAAGATTTATGGCTACACCTTC
NA	NA	TRBV7-9	TRBJ1-2	CASSHTSPRRYGYTF	TGTGCCAGCAGCCACACCTCACCCAGGCGTTACGGCTACACCTTC
NA	NA	TRBV6-2/TRBV6-3	TRBJ2-7	CASSHGLPYEQYF	TGTGCCAGCAGTCATGGCCTCCCCTACGAGCAGTACTTC
NA	NA	TRBV9	TRBJ1-2	CASSVAPGKDYGYTF	TGTGCCAGCAGCGTAGCACCAGGGAAGGACTATGGCTACACCTTC
NA	NA	TRBV6-2/TRBV6-3	TRBJ1-5	CASTPGGGRRSNQPQHF	TGTGCCAGCACCCCGGGCGGGGGGCGCAGGAGCAATCAGCCCCAGCATTTT
TRBD1	NA	TRBV7-8	TRBJ1-1	CASSSRQGANTEAFF	TGTGCCAGCAGCTCCCGACAGGGGGCAAACACTGAAGCTTTCTTT